The clone carrying this TCR beta chain turned up a few times. Trimming removed 4 bases at V and 4 bases at J, with 16 bases between. There are 15 residues in the CDR3. CDR1 is WSHSY, CDR2 SAAADI, per germline. These data belong to a study of tumour-infiltrating T cells in Burkitt lymphoma. Study details: Productive clonality predicted overall and progression-free survival.

Profiled with immunoSEQ multiplex PCR; TCRdb holds only in-frame clones, not every one. Of approximately 5,500 clones in the sample, less than 20% are singletons; the top ten hold approximately 15%. The receptor was derived from a human donor with diffuse large B-cell lymphoma. The sequenced sample consisted of tumor tissue. This rearrangement joins TRBV10-2 to TRBJ1-2; D is possibly TRBD1 (6 bases). The CDR3 region has the DNA TGCGCCAGCAGTGCGCTAGCCGGGACAACCTATGGCTACACCTTC. Protein product: CASSALAGTTYGYTF.